This T cell receptor beta chain was identified in a study of blood T cell repertoires in COVID-19. Study processing details: The authors estimated nucleated cell counts from reference gene primer amplification. The assay was immunoSEQ multiplex PCR, and TCRdb's table has in-frame clones only and misses some. From that table come the V and J calls and clone size; the DNA was used to work out D and trimming. The sample consists of hundreds of thousands of clones, about nine tenths of them appearing once. One Seattle source followed patients from active infection through their disease course. Trimming at V came to 1 base and at J to 8 bases, leaving 11 bases not matched to a gene. The CDR3 extends over 17 amino acids. Germline assignment: CDR1 SGHTA and CDR2 FQGTGA.

The TCR comes from a woman in her 70s with COVID-19, enrolled during active disease. The sample taken for sequencing was peripheral blood. The chain employs TRBV7-3 and TRBJ1-2, with 12 bases matching TRBD1. As DNA, the CDR3 is TGTGCCAGCAGCTTAAACCCTGGGGGACAGGGGGCGTCCGGCTACACCTTC. It yields the protein CASSLNPGGQGASGYTF.